The T cell receptor (beta chain) described here comes from a study of blood T cell repertoires in COVID-19. The CDR3 covers 12 residues. The V end lost 7 bases, the J end lost 3 bases, and 10 bases lay between the germline ends. CDR1 and CDR2 from the germline V gene are LNHDA and SQIVND (reference sequence). Sequencing used immunoSEQ multiplex PCR; TCRdb keeps in-frame clones, though not all of them. The sample lists 200,000 to 300,000 clones, around 89% occurring once. The sample was PBMCs or T cells enriched from blood (not recorded which). This TCR derives from a middle-aged man who had recovered from COVID-19. V and J are TRBV19 and TRBJ2-7, with D possibly being TRBD2 (6 bases). The CDR3 bases are TGTGCCAGTAAGGCGGGAAACTACGAGCAGTACTTC. Encoded protein: CASKAGNYEQYF.